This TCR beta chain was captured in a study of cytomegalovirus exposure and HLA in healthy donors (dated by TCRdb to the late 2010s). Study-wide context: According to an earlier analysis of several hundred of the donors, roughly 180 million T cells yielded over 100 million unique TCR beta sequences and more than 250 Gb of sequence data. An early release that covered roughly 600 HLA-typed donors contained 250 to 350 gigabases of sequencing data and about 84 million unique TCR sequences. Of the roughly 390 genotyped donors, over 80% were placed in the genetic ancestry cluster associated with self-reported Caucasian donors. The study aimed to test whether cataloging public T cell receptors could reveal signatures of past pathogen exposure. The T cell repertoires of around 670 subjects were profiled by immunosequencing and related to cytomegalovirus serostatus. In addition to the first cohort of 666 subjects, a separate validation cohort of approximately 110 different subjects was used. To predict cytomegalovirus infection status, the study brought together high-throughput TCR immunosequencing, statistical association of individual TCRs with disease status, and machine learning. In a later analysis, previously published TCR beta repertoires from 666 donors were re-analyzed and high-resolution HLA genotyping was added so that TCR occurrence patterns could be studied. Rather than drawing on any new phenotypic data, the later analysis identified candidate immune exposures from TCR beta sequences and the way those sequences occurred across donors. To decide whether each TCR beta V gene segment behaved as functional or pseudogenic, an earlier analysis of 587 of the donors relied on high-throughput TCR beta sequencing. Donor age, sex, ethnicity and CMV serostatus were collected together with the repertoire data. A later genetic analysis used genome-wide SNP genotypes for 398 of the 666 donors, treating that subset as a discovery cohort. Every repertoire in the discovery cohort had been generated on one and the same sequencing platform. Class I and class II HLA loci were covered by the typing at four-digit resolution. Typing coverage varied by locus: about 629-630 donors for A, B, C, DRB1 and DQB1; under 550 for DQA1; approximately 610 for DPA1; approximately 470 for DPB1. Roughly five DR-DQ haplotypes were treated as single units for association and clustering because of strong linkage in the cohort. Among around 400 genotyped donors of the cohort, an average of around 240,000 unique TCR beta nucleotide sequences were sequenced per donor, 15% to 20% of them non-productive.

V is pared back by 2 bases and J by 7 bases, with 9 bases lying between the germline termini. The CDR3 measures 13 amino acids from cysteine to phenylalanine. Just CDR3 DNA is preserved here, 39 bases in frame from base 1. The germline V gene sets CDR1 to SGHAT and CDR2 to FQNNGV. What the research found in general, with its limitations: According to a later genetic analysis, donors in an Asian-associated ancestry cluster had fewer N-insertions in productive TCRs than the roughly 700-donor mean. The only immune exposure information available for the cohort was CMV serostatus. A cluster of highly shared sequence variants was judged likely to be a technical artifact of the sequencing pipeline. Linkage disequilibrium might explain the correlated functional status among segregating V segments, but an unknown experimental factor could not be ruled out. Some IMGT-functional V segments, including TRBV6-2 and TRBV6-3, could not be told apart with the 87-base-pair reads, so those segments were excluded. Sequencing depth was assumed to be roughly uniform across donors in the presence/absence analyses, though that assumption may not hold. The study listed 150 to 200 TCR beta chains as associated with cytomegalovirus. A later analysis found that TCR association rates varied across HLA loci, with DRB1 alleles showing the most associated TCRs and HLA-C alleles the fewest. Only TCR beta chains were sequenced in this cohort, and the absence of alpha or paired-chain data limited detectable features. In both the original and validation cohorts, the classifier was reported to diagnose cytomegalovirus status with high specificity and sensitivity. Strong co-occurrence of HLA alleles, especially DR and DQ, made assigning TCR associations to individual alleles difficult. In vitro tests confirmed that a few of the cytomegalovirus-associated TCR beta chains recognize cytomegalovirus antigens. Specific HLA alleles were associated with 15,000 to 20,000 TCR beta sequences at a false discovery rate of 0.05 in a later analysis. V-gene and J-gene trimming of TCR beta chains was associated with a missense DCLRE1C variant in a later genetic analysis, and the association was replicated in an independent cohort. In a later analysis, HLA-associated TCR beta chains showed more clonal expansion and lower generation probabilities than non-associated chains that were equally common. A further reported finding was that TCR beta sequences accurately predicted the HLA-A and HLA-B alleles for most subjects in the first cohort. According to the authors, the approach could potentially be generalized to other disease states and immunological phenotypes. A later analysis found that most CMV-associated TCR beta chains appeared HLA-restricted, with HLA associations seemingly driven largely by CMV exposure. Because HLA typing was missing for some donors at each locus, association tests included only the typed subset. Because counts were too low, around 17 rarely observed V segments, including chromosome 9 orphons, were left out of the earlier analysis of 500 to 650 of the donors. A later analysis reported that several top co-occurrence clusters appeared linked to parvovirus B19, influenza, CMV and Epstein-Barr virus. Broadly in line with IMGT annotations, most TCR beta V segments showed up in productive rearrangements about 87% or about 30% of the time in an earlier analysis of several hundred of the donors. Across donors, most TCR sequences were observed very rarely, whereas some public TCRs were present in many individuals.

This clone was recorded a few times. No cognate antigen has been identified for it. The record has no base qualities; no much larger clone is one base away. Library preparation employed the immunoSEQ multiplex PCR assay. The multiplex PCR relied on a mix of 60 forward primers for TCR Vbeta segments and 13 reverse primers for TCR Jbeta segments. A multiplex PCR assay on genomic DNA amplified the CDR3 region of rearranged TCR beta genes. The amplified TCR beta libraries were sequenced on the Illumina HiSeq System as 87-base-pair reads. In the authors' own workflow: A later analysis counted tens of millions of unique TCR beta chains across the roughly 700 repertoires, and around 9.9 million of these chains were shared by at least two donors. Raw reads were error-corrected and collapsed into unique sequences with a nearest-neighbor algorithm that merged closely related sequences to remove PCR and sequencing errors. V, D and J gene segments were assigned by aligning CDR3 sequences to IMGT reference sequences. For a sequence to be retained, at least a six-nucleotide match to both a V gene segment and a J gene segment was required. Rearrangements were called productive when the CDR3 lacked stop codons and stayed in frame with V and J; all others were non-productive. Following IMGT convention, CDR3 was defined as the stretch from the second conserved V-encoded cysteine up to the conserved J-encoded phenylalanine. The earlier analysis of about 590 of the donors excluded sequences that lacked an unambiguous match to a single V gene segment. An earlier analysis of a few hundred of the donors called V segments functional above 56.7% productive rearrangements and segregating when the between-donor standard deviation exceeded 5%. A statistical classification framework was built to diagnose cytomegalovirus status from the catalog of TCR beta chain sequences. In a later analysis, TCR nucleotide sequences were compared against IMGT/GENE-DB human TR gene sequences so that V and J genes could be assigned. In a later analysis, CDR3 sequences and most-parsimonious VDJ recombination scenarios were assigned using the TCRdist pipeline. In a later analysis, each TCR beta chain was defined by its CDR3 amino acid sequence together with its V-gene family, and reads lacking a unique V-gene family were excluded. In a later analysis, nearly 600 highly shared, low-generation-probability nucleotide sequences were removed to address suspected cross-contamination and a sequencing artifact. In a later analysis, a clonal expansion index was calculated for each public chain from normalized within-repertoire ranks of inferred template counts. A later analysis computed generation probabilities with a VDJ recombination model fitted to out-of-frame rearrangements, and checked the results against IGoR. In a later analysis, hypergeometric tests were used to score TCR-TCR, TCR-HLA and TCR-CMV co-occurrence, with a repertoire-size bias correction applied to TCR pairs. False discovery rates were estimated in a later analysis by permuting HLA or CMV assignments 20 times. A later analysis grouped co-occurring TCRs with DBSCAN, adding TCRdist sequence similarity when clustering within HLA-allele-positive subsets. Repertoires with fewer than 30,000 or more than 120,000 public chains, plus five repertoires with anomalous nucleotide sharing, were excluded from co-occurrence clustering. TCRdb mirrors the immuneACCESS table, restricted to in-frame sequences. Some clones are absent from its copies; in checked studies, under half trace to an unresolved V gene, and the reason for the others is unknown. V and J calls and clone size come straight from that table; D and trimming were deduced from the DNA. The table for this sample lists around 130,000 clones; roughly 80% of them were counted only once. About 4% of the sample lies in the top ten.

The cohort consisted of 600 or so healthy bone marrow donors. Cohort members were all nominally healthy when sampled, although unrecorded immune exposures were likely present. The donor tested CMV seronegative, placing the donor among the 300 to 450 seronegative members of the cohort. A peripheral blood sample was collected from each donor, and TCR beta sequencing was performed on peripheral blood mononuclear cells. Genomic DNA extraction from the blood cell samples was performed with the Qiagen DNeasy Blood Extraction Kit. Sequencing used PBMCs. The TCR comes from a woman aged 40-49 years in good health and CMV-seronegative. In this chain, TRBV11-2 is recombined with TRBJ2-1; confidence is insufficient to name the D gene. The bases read TGTGCCAGCAGCTTAAAACTTAATAATGAGCAGTTCTTC. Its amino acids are CASSLKLNNEQFF.